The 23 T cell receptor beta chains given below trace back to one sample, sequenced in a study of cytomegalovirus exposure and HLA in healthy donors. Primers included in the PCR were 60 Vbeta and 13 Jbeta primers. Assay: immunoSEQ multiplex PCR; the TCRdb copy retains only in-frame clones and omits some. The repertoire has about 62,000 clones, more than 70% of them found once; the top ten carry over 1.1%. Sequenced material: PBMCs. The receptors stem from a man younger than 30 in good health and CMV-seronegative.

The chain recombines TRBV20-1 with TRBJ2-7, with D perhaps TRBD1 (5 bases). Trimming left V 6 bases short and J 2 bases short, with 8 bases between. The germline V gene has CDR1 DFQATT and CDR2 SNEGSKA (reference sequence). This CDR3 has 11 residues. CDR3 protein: CSAVQAYEQYF. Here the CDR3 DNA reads TGCAGTGCAGTACAGGCCTACGAGCAGTACTTC.

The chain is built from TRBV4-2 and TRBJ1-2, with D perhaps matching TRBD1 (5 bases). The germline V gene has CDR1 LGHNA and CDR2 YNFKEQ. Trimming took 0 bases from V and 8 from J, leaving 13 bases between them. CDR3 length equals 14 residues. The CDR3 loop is CASSQEGGVLGYTF. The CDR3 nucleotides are TGTGCCAGCAGCCAAGAGGGGGGGGTGTTGGGCTACACCTTC.

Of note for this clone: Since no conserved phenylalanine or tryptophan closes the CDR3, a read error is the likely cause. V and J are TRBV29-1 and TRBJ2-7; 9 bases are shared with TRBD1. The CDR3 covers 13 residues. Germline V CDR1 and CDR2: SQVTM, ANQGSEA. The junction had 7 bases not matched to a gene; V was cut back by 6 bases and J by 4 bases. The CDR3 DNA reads TGCAGCGTGAAGCCGGGACAGGGATACGAGCAGTACCTC. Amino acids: CSVKPGQGYEQYL.

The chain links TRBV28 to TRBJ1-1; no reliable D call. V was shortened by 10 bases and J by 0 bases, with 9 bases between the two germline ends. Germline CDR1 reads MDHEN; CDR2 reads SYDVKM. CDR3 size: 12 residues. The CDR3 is CATRRMNTEAFF. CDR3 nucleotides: TGTGCCACCAGGAGGATGAACACTGAAGCTTTCTTT. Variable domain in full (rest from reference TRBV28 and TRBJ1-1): DVKVTQSSRYLVKRTGEKVFLECVQDMDHENMFWYRQDPGLGLRLIYFSYDVKMKEKGDIPEGYSVSREKKERFSLILESASTNQTSMYLCATRRMNTEAFFGQGTRLTVV.

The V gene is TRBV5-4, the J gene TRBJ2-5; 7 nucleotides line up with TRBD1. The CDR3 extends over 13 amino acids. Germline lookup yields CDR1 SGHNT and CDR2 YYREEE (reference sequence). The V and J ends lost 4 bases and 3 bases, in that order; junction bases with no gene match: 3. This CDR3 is CASSLGTEETQYF. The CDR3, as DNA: TGTGCCAGCAGCCTCGGGACAGAAGAGACCCAGTACTTC.

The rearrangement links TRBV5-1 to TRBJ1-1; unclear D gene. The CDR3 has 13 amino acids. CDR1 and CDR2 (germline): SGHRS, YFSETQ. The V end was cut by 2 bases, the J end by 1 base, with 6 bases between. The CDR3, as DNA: TGCGCCAGCAGCTTCCACGGGAACACTGAAGCTTTCTTT. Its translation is CASSFHGNTEAFF.

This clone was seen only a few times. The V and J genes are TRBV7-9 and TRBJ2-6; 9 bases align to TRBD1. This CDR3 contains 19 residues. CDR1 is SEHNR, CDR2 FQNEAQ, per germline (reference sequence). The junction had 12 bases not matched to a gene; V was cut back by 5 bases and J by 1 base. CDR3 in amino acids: CASSPLGQGMRSGANVLTF. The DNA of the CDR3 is TGTGCCAGCAGCCCACTAGGACAGGGGATGAGATCTGGGGCCAACGTCCTGACTTTC.

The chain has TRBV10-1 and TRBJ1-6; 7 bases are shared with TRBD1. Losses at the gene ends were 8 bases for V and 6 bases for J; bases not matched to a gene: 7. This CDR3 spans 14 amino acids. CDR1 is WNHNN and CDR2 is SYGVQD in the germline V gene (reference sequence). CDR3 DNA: TGCGCCAGCCTCGGGACAGCTGCTAATTCACCCCTCCACTTT. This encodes CASLGTAANSPLHF.

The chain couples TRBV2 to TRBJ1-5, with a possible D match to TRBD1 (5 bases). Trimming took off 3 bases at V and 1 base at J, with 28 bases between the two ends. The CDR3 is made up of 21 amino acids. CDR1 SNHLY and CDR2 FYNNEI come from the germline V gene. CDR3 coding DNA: TGTGCCAGCAGTGAGGCGTATATTGGAGACAGATCGCCTATAAGCAATCAGCCCCAGCATTTT. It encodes CASSEAYIGDRSPISNQPQHF. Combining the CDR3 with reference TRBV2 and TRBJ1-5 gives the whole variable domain EPEVTQTPSHQVTQMGQEVILRCVPISNHLYFYWYRQILGQKVEFLVSFYNNEISEKSEIFDDQFSVERPDGSNFTLKIRSTKLEDSAMYFCASSEAYIGDRSPISNQPQHFGDGTRLSIL.

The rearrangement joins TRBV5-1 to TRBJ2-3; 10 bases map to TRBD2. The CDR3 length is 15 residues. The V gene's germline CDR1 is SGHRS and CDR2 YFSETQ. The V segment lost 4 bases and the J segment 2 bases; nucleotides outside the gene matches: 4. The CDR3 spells CASSRSGGITDTQYF. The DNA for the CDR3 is TGCGCCAGCAGCCGTAGCGGGGGGATCACAGATACGCAGTATTTT.

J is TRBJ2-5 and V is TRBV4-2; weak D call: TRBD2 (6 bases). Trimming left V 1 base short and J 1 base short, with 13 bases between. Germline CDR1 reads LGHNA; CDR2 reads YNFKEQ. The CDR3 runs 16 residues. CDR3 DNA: TGTGCCAGCAGCCAAGGGGGTAGCGGTATCCAAGAGACCCAGTACTTC. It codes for CASSQGGSGIQETQYF.

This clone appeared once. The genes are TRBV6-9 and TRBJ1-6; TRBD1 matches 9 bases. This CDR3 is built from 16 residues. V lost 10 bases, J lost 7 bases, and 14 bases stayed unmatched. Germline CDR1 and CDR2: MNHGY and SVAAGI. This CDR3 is CAIHPQGAYHNSPLHF. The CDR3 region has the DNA TGTGCCATCCACCCACAGGGGGCCTATCACAATTCACCCCTCCACTTT.

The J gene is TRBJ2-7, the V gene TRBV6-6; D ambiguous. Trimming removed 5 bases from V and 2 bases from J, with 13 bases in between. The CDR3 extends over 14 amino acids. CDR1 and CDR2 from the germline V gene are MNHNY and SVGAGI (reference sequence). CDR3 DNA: TGTGCCAGCAGTCCCCGTGACAACCCCTACGAGCAGTACTTC. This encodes CASSPRDNPYEQYF.

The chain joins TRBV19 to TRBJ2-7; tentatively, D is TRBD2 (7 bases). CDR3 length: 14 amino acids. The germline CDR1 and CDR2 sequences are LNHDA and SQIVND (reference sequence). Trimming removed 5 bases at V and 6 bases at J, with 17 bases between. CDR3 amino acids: CASSPTGRVGEQYF. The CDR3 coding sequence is TGTGCCAGTAGTCCCACAGGGAGGGTGGGCGAGCAGTACTTC.

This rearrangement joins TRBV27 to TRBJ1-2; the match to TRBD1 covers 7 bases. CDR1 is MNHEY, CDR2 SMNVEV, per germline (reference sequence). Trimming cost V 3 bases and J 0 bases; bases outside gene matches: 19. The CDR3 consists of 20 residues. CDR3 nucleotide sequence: TGTGCCAGCAGTTTCAATTCTCACCACGACAGGGCGGTGGCTAACTATGGCTACACCTTC. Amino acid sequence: CASSFNSHHDRAVANYGYTF.

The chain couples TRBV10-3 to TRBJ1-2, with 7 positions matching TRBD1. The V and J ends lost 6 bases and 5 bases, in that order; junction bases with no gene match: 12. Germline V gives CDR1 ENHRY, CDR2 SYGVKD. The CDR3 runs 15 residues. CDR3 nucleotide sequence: TGTGCCATCAGCAATAGACAGGGTGGGCGGTATGGCTACACCTTC. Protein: CAISNRQGGRYGYTF.

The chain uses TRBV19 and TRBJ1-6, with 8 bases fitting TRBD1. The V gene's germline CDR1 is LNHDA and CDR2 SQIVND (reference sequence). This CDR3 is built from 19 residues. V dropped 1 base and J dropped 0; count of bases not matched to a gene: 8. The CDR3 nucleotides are TGTGCCAGTAGTATAGCCAGGGGGCGAAGAAGCTCCTATAATTCACCCCTCCACTTT. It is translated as CASSIARGRRSSYNSPLHF.

CDR3 loop: CSVEGHSSSEQYF. CDR3 sequence (DNA): TGCAGCGTTGAAGGACACTCCTCCAGCGAGCAGTACTTC. This chain links TRBV29-1 with TRBJ2-7; D remains ambiguous. Germline CDR1 SQVTM, CDR2 ANQGSEA. The CDR3 totals 13 residues. The V gene lost 1 base and the J gene lost 6 bases, with 13 bases spanning the gap.

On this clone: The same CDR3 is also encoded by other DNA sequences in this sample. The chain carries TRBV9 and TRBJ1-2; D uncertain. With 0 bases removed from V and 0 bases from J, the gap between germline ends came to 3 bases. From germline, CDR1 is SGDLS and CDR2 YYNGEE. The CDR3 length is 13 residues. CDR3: CASSVAANYGYTF. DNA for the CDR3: TGTGCCAGCAGCGTAGCGGCTAACTATGGCTACACCTTC.

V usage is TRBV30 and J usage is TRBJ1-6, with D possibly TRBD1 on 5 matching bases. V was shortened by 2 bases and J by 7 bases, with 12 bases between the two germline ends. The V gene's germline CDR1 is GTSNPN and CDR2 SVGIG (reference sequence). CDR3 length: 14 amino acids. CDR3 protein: CAWSIFGGNSPLHF. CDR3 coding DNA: TGTGCCTGGAGTATTTTCGGGGGAAATTCACCCCTCCACTTT.

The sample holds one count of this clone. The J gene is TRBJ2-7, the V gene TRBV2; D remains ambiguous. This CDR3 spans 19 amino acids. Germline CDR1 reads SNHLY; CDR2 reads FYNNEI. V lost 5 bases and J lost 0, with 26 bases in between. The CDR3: CASSLGDGSAERSSYEQYF. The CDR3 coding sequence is TGTGCCAGCAGTTTAGGTGACGGGTCTGCGGAGCGTAGCTCCTACGAGCAGTACTTC.

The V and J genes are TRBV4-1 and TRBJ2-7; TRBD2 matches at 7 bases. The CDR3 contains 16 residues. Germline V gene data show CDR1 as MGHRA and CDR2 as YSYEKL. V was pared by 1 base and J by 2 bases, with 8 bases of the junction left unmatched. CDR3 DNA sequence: TGCGCCAGCAGCCAAGTTGTGGCTAGCGGCCCCTACGAGCAGTACTTC. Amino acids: CASSQVVASGPYEQYF.

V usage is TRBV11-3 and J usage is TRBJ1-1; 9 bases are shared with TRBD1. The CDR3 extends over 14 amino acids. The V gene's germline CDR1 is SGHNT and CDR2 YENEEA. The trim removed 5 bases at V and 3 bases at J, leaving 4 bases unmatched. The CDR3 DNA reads TGTGCCAGCAGCCGGGGGGACAGGGACACTGAAGCTTTCTTT. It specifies CASSRGDRDTEAFF.